This record looks at one TCR beta chain sequence and its context. Its target is unknown. This sample is part of a study of T cell responses to AZD1222 COVID-19 vaccine. Overall study results and limits: Donor demographics were predominantly white British with a female majority; clonal diversity may be underestimated. Baseline testing showed seropositivity in only a handful of AZD1222 recipients.

The protocol was immunoSEQ multiplex PCR, while the TCRdb copy is restricted to in-frame clones and leaves out a portion. The table has 140,000 to 150,000 clones, around 90% seen once. The length of the CDR3 is 11 residues. The V and J ends lost 6 bases and 5 bases respectively, with 7 bases between them. Germline CDR1 is MDHEN and CDR2 is SYDVKM. The sample consisted of peripheral blood, taken 28 days after the second dose of the MenACWY control vaccine. The sequence was collected from an adult who received the MenACWY meningococcal vaccine as a control. The chain couples TRBV28 to TRBJ1-2; D remains unclear. The DNA of the CDR3 is TGTGCCAGCAGCCTCCTATATGGCTACACCTTC. It codes for CASSLLYGYTF.